Described below is a single TCR beta chain sequence and its context. Its antigen is unknown. The data were obtained in a study of cytomegalovirus exposure and HLA in healthy donors. PCR involved 60 Vbeta and 13 Jbeta primers. Clones were read by immunoSEQ multiplex PCR, and TCRdb kept only the in-frame ones, dropping some. The data contain over 20,000 clones, about four fifths of them singletons. CDR1 and CDR2 from the germline V gene are SGDLS and YYNGEE. V lost 4 bases to trimming and J lost 7 bases; unmatched junction nucleotides: 4. There are 13 residues in the CDR3. Study-level findings and limits: There was a cluster of highly shared sequence variants that was likely a sequencing artifact. In a later analysis, TCR beta V- and J-gene trimming showed a link to a missense DCLRE1C variant. Rarity held for most TCR sequences, but there were some public TCRs that occurred in many donors. Some V segments, TRBV6-2 and TRBV6-3 among them, were indistinguishable and were therefore excluded.

Source material: PBMCs. The receptor was derived from a male donor in good health and CMV-seronegative. The rearrangement joins TRBV9 to TRBJ2-1; 8 bases fit TRBD1. The CDR3, as DNA: TGTGCCAGCAGCACACAGGGGGTGAATGAGCAGTTCTTC. The encoded protein is CASSTQGVNEQFF.